This TCR beta chain was sequenced in a study of shared T cell receptors in the human thymus. CDR3 length: 18 residues. The trim removed 3 bases at V and 7 bases at J, leaving 13 bases unmatched. Germline V lookup: CDR1 SGHDN, CDR2 FVKESK. Assay: immunoSEQ multiplex PCR; the TCRdb copy retains only in-frame clones and omits some. This table holds roughly 660,000 clones, 70% to 90% found once. In its sample, this clone was seen a few times. In addition, the sample was reused for a study of human thymus T cells. That source notes: Thymic and blood repertoires showed apparently biased V and J gene usage. Thymic repertoires of unrelated individuals were reported in related research to overlap highly.

This receptor was taken from a boy under two years old with a congenital heart defect. Sequencing was performed on thymocytes. V gene TRBV14 combines with J gene TRBJ2-2, with TRBD2 identical over 11 bases. CDR3 in DNA: TGTGCCAGCAGCCAGAACCAGGGACTAGCGGTGGTCGGCGGGGAGCTGTTTTTT. This gives the protein CASSQNQGLAVVGGELFF. The entire variable domain, with the rest obtained from reference TRBV14 and TRBJ2-2, is as follows: EAGVTQFPSHSVIEKGQTVTLRCDPISGHDNLYWYRRVMGKEIKFLLHFVKESKQDESGMPNNRFLAERTGGTYSTLKVQPAELEDSGVYFCASSQNQGLAVVGGELFFGEGSRLTVL.